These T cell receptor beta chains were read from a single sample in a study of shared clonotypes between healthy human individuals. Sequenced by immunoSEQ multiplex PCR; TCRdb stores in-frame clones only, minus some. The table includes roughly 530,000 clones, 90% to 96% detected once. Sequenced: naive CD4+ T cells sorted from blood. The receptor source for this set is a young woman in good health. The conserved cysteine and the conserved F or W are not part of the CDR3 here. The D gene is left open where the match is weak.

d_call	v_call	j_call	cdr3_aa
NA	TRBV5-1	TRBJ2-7	ASSPRIGTVVSLYEQY
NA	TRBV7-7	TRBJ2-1	ASSLSFMDNEQF
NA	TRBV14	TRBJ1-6	ASSQMGSPLH
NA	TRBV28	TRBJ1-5	ASSPTGRQPQH
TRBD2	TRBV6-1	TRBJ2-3	ASSEIKAGGPYTQY
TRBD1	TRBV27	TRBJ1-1	ASIRARPGQDRLNTEAF
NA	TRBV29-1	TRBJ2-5	SVEGYQRETQY
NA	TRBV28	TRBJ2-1	ASSLGGSEQF
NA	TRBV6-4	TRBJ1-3	ANEQGPGNTIY
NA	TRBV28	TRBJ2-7	ASSIGGREQY
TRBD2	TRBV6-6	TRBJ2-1	ASWRVAGSNEQF
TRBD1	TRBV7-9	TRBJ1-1	ASSQDRDTEAF
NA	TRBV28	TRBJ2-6	ASTGASSGANVLT
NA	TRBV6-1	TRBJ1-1	ASSRRGTEAF
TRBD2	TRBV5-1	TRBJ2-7	ASSLAMTAGLASYEQY
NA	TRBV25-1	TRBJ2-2	ASRPTGNTGELF
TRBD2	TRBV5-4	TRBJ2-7	ASSLDLRGSLDEQY
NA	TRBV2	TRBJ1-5	ASSEVQGAQPQH
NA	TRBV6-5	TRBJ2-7	ASSYSIGRSYEQY
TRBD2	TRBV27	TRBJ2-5	ASSLRLAGETQY